These 28 T cell receptor beta chains came from one sample sequenced in a study of cytomegalovirus exposure and HLA in healthy donors. Clones were read by immunoSEQ multiplex PCR, and TCRdb kept only the in-frame ones, dropping some. The data show some 170,000 clones, more than 75% seen once. Sequencing input: PBMCs. The receptors derive from a man aged 18 to 35 in good health and CMV-seropositive.

This chain uses TRBV7-9 with TRBJ2-2; the D gene is possibly TRBD1 (6 bases). Trimming stripped 5 bases from V and 2 bases from J, with 15 bases between. This CDR3 is 16 amino acids long. The V gene's germline CDR1 is SEHNR and CDR2 FQNEAQ (reference sequence). CDR3 nucleotide sequence: TGTGCCAGCAGCCCCCGGGACACCAGAAACACCGGGGAGCTGTTTTTT. Translation gives CASSPRDTRNTGELFF.

Concerning this clone itself: Other DNA sequences within the sample encode an identical CDR3. V usage is TRBV12-5 and J usage is TRBJ2-2; TRBD1 is a possible D gene (5 bases). V was clipped by 1 base and J by 5 bases, with 8 bases between them. The CDR3 totals 14 residues. The germline CDR1 and CDR2 sequences are LGHNT and FRNRAP. The CDR3 is CASGLGQTTGELFF. CDR3 in DNA: TGTGCTAGTGGTTTGGGACAGACGACCGGGGAGCTGTTTTTT.

This clone occurred once. The J gene is TRBJ2-5, the V gene TRBV6-5; D is perhaps TRBD1 (5 bases). The germline V gene has CDR1 MNHEY and CDR2 SVGAGI. CDR3 length: 15 amino acids. Trimming stripped 1 base from V and 4 bases from J, with 13 bases between. The CDR3 DNA reads TGTGCCAGCAGTTACTTCAGGGCGCCGGCAGAGACCCAGTACTTC. Protein sequence: CASSYFRAPAETQYF.

This chain links TRBV7-9 with TRBJ2-5; 10 bases line up with TRBD2. Germline V gene data show CDR1 as SEHNR and CDR2 as FQNEAQ (reference sequence). This CDR3 is 16 amino acids long. V was clipped by 4 bases and J by 5 bases; unmatched bases: 10. The DNA of the CDR3 is TGTGCCAGCAGCTCCCCGTCTAGCGGGGGCAGGGAGACCCAGTACTTC. Protein sequence: CASSSPSSGGRETQYF.

V usage is TRBV7-9 and J usage is TRBJ2-3, with 8 bases that match TRBD1. There are 15 residues in the CDR3. The germline V gene has CDR1 SEHNR and CDR2 FQNEAQ (reference sequence). With 4 bases clipped from V and 1 base from J, the junction kept 4 bases outside the gene matches. As DNA, the CDR3 is TGTGCCAGCAGCTCAACGACAGGGGGCACAGATACGCAGTATTTT. It is translated as CASSSTTGGTDTQYF.

The gene calls are TRBV19 and TRBJ2-7, with D unclear. Trimming cost V 3 bases and J 0 bases, with 6 bases left between them. CDR1 and CDR2 (germline): LNHDA, SQIVND (reference sequence). The CDR3 totals 13 residues. The CDR3 region is CASSISSSYEQYF. CDR3 coding DNA: TGTGCCAGTAGTATTAGCAGCTCCTACGAGCAGTACTTC.

The J gene is TRBJ2-7, the V gene TRBV4-3; 9 bases agree with TRBD2. Trimming took 2 bases from V and 3 from J; bases not matched to a gene: 5. The germline V gene has CDR1 LGHNA and CDR2 YSLEER. The CDR3 is made up of 15 amino acids. CDR3 sequence (DNA): TGCGCCAGCAGCCAAAAGCGGGGGGCTTACTACGAGCAGTACTTC. This translates into CASSQKRGAYYEQYF.

This clone was seen a few times. Here the CDR3 DNA reads TGCGCCAGCAGCCAAGTGTACAGGGATGGAAACACCATATATTTT. Its translation: CASSQVYRDGNTIYF. The chain links TRBV4-1 to TRBJ1-3; D perhaps matches TRBD1 (6 bases). Germline CDR1 reads MGHRA; CDR2 reads YSYEKL. The CDR3 is 15 residues long. V gave up 1 base and J gave up 3 bases, with 10 bases separating them.

This chain links TRBV28 with TRBJ1-2; a possible D gene is TRBD1 (6 bases). The length of the CDR3 is 14 residues. Per germline, CDR1 MDHEN and CDR2 SYDVKM. The V and J ends lost 5 bases and 4 bases respectively, with 14 bases between them. The CDR3 loop reads CASSLGQTLYGYTF. DNA for the CDR3: TGTGCCAGCAGTCTCGGACAGACCCTCTATGGCTACACCTTC.

The gene calls are TRBV18 and TRBJ1-4; D is undetermined. CDR3 size: 16 residues. Germline CDR1 is KGHSH and CDR2 is LQKENI. The V end lost 2 bases, the J end lost 7 bases, and 17 bases lay between the germline ends. CDR3 amino acids: CASSPGVAVLSEKLFF. CDR3 bases: TGTGCCAGCTCACCAGGTGTAGCAGTTCTTAGTGAAAAACTGTTTTTT.

The rearrangement links TRBV28 to TRBJ2-7; TRBD1 is a possible D gene (5 bases). The ends were cut back, 6 bases at V and 3 bases at J, with 9 bases in the middle. The germline V gene encodes CDR1 MDHEN and CDR2 SYDVKM. The CDR3 runs 12 residues. The DNA of the CDR3 is TGTGCCAGCAGGACCCAGGGCTACGAGCAGTACTTC. Translation gives CASRTQGYEQYF.

In nucleotides, the CDR3 is TGTGCCAGCAGCGTAAGAAGGGGGCAAGATACGCAGTATTTT. Protein product: CASSVRRGQDTQYF. The chain combines TRBV9 with TRBJ2-3, with TRBD1 matching 7 bases. The V segment lost 1 base and the J segment 5 bases; nucleotides outside the gene matches: 4. This CDR3 has 14 residues. Per the germline V gene, CDR1 is SGDLS and CDR2 is YYNGEE.

V and J are TRBV11-2 and TRBJ2-7; D is undetermined. Germline-derived CDR1 and CDR2 are SGHAT and FQNNGV. V lost 5 bases to trimming and J lost 6 bases, with 11 bases between them. The CDR3 length is 12 residues. The CDR3 DNA is TGTGCCAGCAGCCCCTACTACGGCGAGCAGTACTTC. Translating gives CASSPYYGEQYF.

This clone was detected a few times. The J gene is TRBJ1-1, the V gene TRBV5-4; 12 bases agree with TRBD1. In germline, CDR1 is SGHNT, CDR2 YYREEE (reference sequence). Germline trimming cut 2 bases from V and 5 bases from J; bases unmatched to any gene: 16. The CDR3 is 19 amino acids. The CDR3 DNA reads as TGTGCCAGCAGCTTTGATCCGTACGGGACAGGGGGCGCGGGGACTGAAGCTTTCTTT. This gives the protein CASSFDPYGTGGAGTEAFF.

The chain combines TRBV7-9 with TRBJ1-5; 7 positions match TRBD1. The CDR3 loop spans 14 amino acids. The germline CDR1 and CDR2 sequences are SEHNR and FQNEAQ (reference sequence). The V segment lost 3 bases and the J segment 2 bases; nucleotides outside the gene matches: 1. Written as DNA, the CDR3 is TGTGCCAGCAGCTTCGACAGGGGCAATCAGCCCCAGCATTTT. Protein: CASSFDRGNQPQHF.

The rearrangement uses TRBV27 and TRBJ2-3; 8 nucleotides agree with TRBD2. Germline CDR1 and CDR2: MNHEY and SMNVEV (reference sequence). This CDR3 has 15 amino acids. V shed 7 bases and J 4 bases; nucleotides not matched to a gene: 10. CDR3 coding DNA: TGTGCCAGCACCTTGAGCGGGAGTAGAGCAGATACGCAGTATTTT. Amino acids: CASTLSGSRADTQYF.

The V gene is TRBV28, the J gene TRBJ1-5, with TRBD1 identical over 12 bases. The CDR3 covers 14 residues. Germline lookup yields CDR1 MDHEN and CDR2 SYDVKM. V lost 5 bases to trimming and J lost 6 bases; unmatched junction nucleotides: 2. The CDR3 here is CASSGGQGAQPQHF. CDR3 bases: TGTGCCAGCAGTGGGGGACAGGGGGCTCAGCCCCAGCATTTT.

The V and J genes are TRBV7-3 and TRBJ2-3; a weak D match, TRBD1 (5 bases). The germline V and J ends were trimmed by 5 bases and 4 bases, with 19 bases remaining between them. Germline CDR1 and CDR2: SGHTA and FQGTGA. This CDR3 has 16 amino acids. CDR3 region: CASSAGSATLPDTQYF. The CDR3 coding sequence is TGTGCCAGCAGCGCAGGGTCGGCGACTCTCCCAGATACGCAGTATTTT.

This clone was observed a few times. The chain is built from TRBV4-1 and TRBJ1-2; possibly TRBD1 for D (5 bases). The CDR3 runs to 18 residues. Trimming took off 1 base at V and 8 bases at J, with 26 bases between the two ends. The germline CDR1 and CDR2 sequences are MGHRA and YSYEKL. CDR3 nucleotides: TGCGCCAGCAGCCAAGGGGGCGGAGGGCCCGTTTCAGCCCTAGGCTACACCTTC. Amino acid sequence: CASSQGGGGPVSALGYTF.

The chain carries TRBV5-1 and TRBJ1-1, with D unclear. Germline V lookup: CDR1 SGHRS, CDR2 YFSETQ. The CDR3 runs 14 residues. V shed 4 bases and J shed 1 base, with 11 bases lying between them. The CDR3 protein is CASSEVNPNTEAFF. Written as DNA, the CDR3 is TGCGCCAGCAGCGAGGTTAACCCGAACACTGAAGCTTTCTTT.

This chain joins TRBV15 and TRBJ2-2; D remains unclear. The germline V and J ends were trimmed by 7 bases and 4 bases, with 13 bases remaining between them. Per the germline V gene, CDR1 is LNHNV and CDR2 is YYDKDF (reference sequence). CDR3 length: 14 residues. CDR3 protein: CATMGRIGTGELFF. The CDR3 DNA reads TGTGCCACCATGGGCAGGATCGGCACCGGGGAGCTGTTTTTT.

This clone was seen once. The chain is built from TRBV25-1 and TRBJ1-4; 8 bases are a match to TRBD1. The CDR3 spans 15 residues. V shed 4 bases, J shed 6 bases, and the junction held 7 bases outside the gene matches. CDR1 MGHDK and CDR2 SYGVNS come from the germline V gene. CDR3 coding DNA: TGTGCCAGCAGTGGGACAGGGCCCGGTTATGAAAAACTGTTTTTT. Residues: CASSGTGPGYEKLFF.

The chain is built from TRBV13 and TRBJ2-7; 7 bases are a match to TRBD2. Germline CDR1 PRHDT, CDR2 FYEKMQ (reference sequence). Trimming removed 5 bases from V and 0 bases from J; junction bases left unmatched: 4. CDR3 length: 14 amino acids. The DNA of the CDR3 is TGTGCCAGCAGCCTCGGGACTAACTCCTACGAGCAGTACTTC. Encoded protein: CASSLGTNSYEQYF.

The chain couples TRBV2 to TRBJ2-5; 13 bases are a match to TRBD2. The CDR3 contains 15 residues. The J segment lost 4 bases and the V segment lost 4 bases, leaving 3 bases of the junction unmatched. Germline CDR1 is SNHLY and CDR2 is FYNNEI. The CDR3 nucleotides read TGTGCCAGCAGTGGGGGACTAGCGGGGCGAGAGACCCAGTACTTC. It is translated as CASSGGLAGRETQYF. The full variable domain, in which reference TRBV2 and TRBJ2-5 provide the parts outside the CDR3, is EPEVTQTPSHQVTQMGQEVILRCVPISNHLYFYWYRQILGQKVEFLVSFYNNEISEKSEIFDDQFSVERPDGSNFTLKIRSTKLEDSAMYFCASSGGLAGRETQYFGPGTRLLVL.

The rearrangement links TRBV6-1 to TRBJ2-2, with 12 bases lining up with TRBD2. The V gene's germline CDR1 is MNHNS and CDR2 SASEGT. There are 15 residues in the CDR3. With V trimmed by 6 bases and J by 4 bases, 3 bases remained unmatched. The DNA of the CDR3 is TGTGCCAGCAGAGGACTAGCGGGGTTCACCGGGGAGCTGTTTTTT. Protein: CASRGLAGFTGELFF.

J is TRBJ2-1 and V is TRBV2; D is perhaps TRBD2 (6 bases). The CDR3 contains 15 residues. Germline lookup yields CDR1 SNHLY and CDR2 FYNNEI. Trimming stripped 7 bases from V and 0 bases from J, with 13 bases between. The CDR3 reads CASNGGGRSYNEQFF. The CDR3 DNA reads TGTGCCAGCAACGGGGGAGGACGCTCCTACAATGAGCAGTTCTTC.

This chain uses TRBV5-4 with TRBJ1-2; 7 bases match TRBD1. Germline CDR1 and CDR2: SGHNT and YYREEE (reference sequence). J lost 5 bases, V lost 5 bases, and 9 bases had no gene match. The CDR3 has 14 amino acids. CDR3 in amino acids: CASRLEGQRYGYTF. CDR3 bases: TGTGCCAGCAGGTTAGAGGGACAGCGATATGGCTACACCTTC. The entire variable domain, with the rest obtained from reference TRBV5-4 and TRBJ1-2, is as follows: ETGVTQSPTHLIKTRGQQVTLRCSSQSGHNTVSWYQQALGQGPQFIFQYYREEENGRGNFPPRFSGLQFPNYSSELNVNALELDDSALYLCASRLEGQRYGYTFGSGTRLTVV.

V and J are TRBV11-3 and TRBJ2-2; 9 nucleotides agree with TRBD2. The CDR3 covers 15 residues. Trimming cost V 3 bases and J 8 bases; bases outside gene matches: 7. Germline CDR1 reads SGHNT; CDR2 reads YENEEA. CDR3 protein: CASSFERGASGELFF. The CDR3 region has the DNA TGTGCCAGCAGCTTCGAGCGGGGGGCGTCGGGGGAGCTGTTTTTT.